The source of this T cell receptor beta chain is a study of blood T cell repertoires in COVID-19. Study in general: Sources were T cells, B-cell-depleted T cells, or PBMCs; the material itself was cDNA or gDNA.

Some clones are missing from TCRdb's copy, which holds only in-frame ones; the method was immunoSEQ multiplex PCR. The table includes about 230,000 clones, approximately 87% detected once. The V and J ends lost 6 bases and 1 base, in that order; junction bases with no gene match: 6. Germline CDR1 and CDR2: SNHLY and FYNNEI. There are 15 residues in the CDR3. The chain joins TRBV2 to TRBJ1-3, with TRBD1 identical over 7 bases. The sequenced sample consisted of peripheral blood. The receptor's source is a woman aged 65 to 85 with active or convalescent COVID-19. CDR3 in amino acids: CASSLGGASGNTIYF. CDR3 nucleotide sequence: TGTGCCAGCAGCCTAGGGGGCGCTTCTGGAAACACCATATATTTT.